The present entry profiles one T cell receptor beta chain with its context. Its antigen is not yet known. Since a much larger clone is just one base distant, this may be a read error. The data were taken from a study of OX40 agonist ivuxolimab in advanced cancers. Context from the whole study: Ivuxolimab, which targeted the costimulatory receptor OX40 (CD134), was an agonistic, fully human IgG2 monoclonal antibody. Prior anti-PD-1, anti-PD-L1 or anti-CTLA-4 therapy was permitted, and about two fifths of dose-escalation patients had received checkpoint inhibitors. In the dose-escalation cohort, roughly 80% of patients were male, and the mean age was approximately 60 years, with a range of roughly 20 to 79. Partial responses occurred in three dose-escalation patients, of whom one had hepatocellular carcinoma and two had cutaneous melanoma. The paper describes the monotherapy dose-escalation part (N of about 47 patients) of the phase I trial of ivuxolimab. Among the 52 dose-escalation patients, about 20 had hepatocellular carcinoma, roughly 15 melanoma, 9 renal cell carcinoma and 9 head and neck cancer. Intravenous ivuxolimab was administered to patients every 2 weeks at six dose levels: 0.01, 0.1, 0.3, 1.5, 3 and 10 mg/kg. Peripheral TCRbeta sequencing aimed to test whether ivuxolimab altered TCR sequence diversity and caused clonal T-cell expansion. Results and caveats for the whole study, not just this receptor: On average, CD8+ T cells showed more expanded clones than CD4+ T cells after ivuxolimab. Low levels of normalized T-cell clonal expansion were also seen in some patients who did not respond. Partial responders in the 0.1-3.0 mg/kg groups had among the lowest normalized peripheral clonal expansion, especially among CD8+ T cells. At doses of 0.1 to 3.0 mg/kg, clonal expansion of both CD4+ and CD8+ T cells in blood was seen between baseline and week 6. Which antigens the clonally expanded peripheral T cells were specific for was not determined.

The trial excluded patients who had a history of autoimmune disease or who were on systemic immunosuppression. Peripheral blood for TCR sequencing was collected from all dose cohorts at baseline, on cycle 4 day 1, and on cycle 7 day 1. Samples came from an open-label, multicenter, first-in-human phase I dose-escalation trial of ivuxolimab. Adults with locally advanced or metastatic head and neck squamous cell, hepatocellular, melanoma or renal cell carcinoma were enrolled in the trial. Before TCR sequencing, CD4+ and CD8+ T cells were separately sorted from peripheral blood. To sequence the TCRbeta CDR3 region, genomic DNA was isolated from the sorted cells. The immunoSEQ Assay was used to sequence the TCRbeta CDR3 regions. TCRdb stores this immuneACCESS table with in-frame sequences only. Part of the clones is absent; in the studies checked, under half of the shortfall reflects unresolved V genes, and no reason is known for the rest. This sample is represented by about 14,000 clones; around 81% of them were singletons. The leading ten clones occupy around a fifth of the sample.

The sample in question was CD4+ or CD8+ T cells sorted from blood, obtained in a trial of the OX40 agonist ivuxolimab. The sequence was collected from an adult with an advanced solid tumor such as melanoma, head and neck, liver or kidney cancer.

The CDR3: CASSQGGGYQETQYF. In nucleotide form, the sequence is TGTGCCAGCAGCCAAGGGGGGGGATACCAAGAGACCCAGTACTTC. This chain joins TRBV5-4 to TRBJ2-5; TRBD2 is perhaps the D gene, given 7 matching bases. The CDR3 goes from the cysteine to the phenylalanine over 15 residues. Only the CDR3 DNA stays, 45 bases, in frame from base 1. Trimming costs V 4 bases and J 0 bases, and their ends lie 13 bases apart. CDR1 and CDR2 are read off the germline V gene (reference sequence) as SGHNT and YYREEE.